The 23 T cell receptor beta chains below were found in one sample sequenced in a study of cytotoxic CD8 clonotypes in ibrutinib-treated CLL. TCRdb's copy holds only in-frame clones and misses some; the assay was immunoSEQ multiplex PCR. The profile shows approximately 150,000 clones, 84% of them singletons. This material consisted of PBMCs, taken after 24 months of ibrutinib treatment. Receptors originate from a human donor with chronic lymphocytic leukemia.

This rearrangement joins TRBV28 to TRBJ2-1, with TRBD2 identical over 12 bases. Germline CDR1 MDHEN, CDR2 SYDVKM. This CDR3 comprises 16 residues. V gave up 6 bases and J gave up 2 bases; unmatched junction bases: 5. The CDR3 is CASRRLAGGTYNEQFF. The CDR3 DNA reads TGTGCCAGCAGACGTCTAGCGGGAGGGACCTACAATGAGCAGTTCTTC.

This chain uses TRBV4-2 with TRBJ1-3; unclear D gene. With 10 bases removed from V and 3 bases from J, the gap between germline ends came to 16 bases. There are 14 residues in the CDR3. Germline V gives CDR1 LGHNA, CDR2 YNFKEQ. In nucleotides, the CDR3 is TGTGCCACCACCGGATGGGAGGTTGGAAACACCATATATTTT. This encodes CATTGWEVGNTIYF.

A remark on this clone: Germline and junction disagree at one end, which may indicate a read error. V and J are TRBV19 and TRBJ1-1, with TRBD1 as a possible D gene (6 bases). The CDR3 spans 15 residues. Germline assignment: CDR1 LNHDA and CDR2 SQIVND (reference sequence). In DNA form, the CDR3 reads TGTGCCAGTAGCATAGACAGGTCCCGGGGCACTGAAGCTTTCTTT. Residues: CASSIDRSRGTEAFF.

V is TRBV29-1 and J is TRBJ2-1, with D perhaps assigned TRBD1 or TRBD2 (6 bases each). This CDR3 is built from 12 residues. Germline V gene sequence: CDR1 SQVTM, CDR2 ANQGSEA. The V and J ends lost 2 bases and 16 bases respectively, with 18 bases between them. Written as DNA, the CDR3 is TGCAGCGTTGAATCGGTGCGGGACACGGCATTCTTC. This translates into CSVESVRDTAFF.

The J gene is TRBJ2-3, the V gene TRBV7-2; D uncertain. The germline gives CDR1 SGHTA, CDR2 FQGNSA. V was shortened by 2 bases and J by 6 bases, with 18 bases between the two germline ends. The CDR3 sequence is 16 residues long. The CDR3 nucleotides read TGTGCCAGCAGCTTAAGCCCAGTCCGTGGGCCGGATACGCAGTATTTT. Protein sequence: CASSLSPVRGPDTQYF.

V and J are TRBV11-2 and TRBJ2-1, with 9 bases matching TRBD2. This CDR3 has 13 residues. CDR1 and CDR2 (germline): SGHAT, FQNNGV. V trimming: 6 bases; J trimming: 8 bases; junction bases outside the gene matches: 5. The CDR3 coding sequence is TGTGCCAGCAGGGGACTAGCTCCACATGAGCAGTTCTTC. This gives the protein CASRGLAPHEQFF.

V and J are TRBV7-2 and TRBJ2-7; D might be TRBD2 (7 bases). The V gene lost 1 base and the J gene lost 1 base, with 14 bases spanning the gap. This CDR3 is built from 16 residues. Germline V gene sequence: CDR1 SGHTA, CDR2 FQGNSA. This CDR3 is CASSLGTGGRSYEQYF. In nucleotides, the CDR3 is TGTGCCAGCAGCTTAGGTACCGGGGGGCGGTCCTACGAGCAGTACTTC.

The chain is built from TRBV4-3 and TRBJ2-2; 9 bases align to TRBD2. After removal of 0 bases from V and 4 bases from J, the junction contained 3 bases not matched to a gene. CDR1 is LGHNA and CDR2 is YSLEER in the germline V gene. CDR3 length: 16 residues. The CDR3: CASSQDRLAVTGELFF. The DNA for the CDR3 is TGCGCCAGCAGCCAAGATCGACTAGCGGTCACCGGGGAGCTGTTTTTT.

The gene calls are TRBV7-2 and TRBJ2-3, with 10 bases matching TRBD2. The germline gives CDR1 SGHTA, CDR2 FQGNSA. After removal of 3 bases from V and 0 bases from J, the junction contained 6 bases not matched to a gene. The CDR3 covers 17 residues. The CDR3 here is CASSFKGLALSTDTQYF. Written as DNA, the CDR3 is TGTGCCAGCAGCTTTAAGGGACTAGCGCTTAGCACAGATACGCAGTATTTT.

The chain recombines TRBV2 with TRBJ2-7; a weak D match, TRBD2 (6 bases). CDR1 SNHLY and CDR2 FYNNEI come from the germline V gene. V lost 7 bases to trimming and J lost 4 bases, with 8 bases between them. This CDR3 spans 11 amino acids. This chain's CDR3 is CASTGGYEQYF. The CDR3 DNA reads TGTGCCAGCACCGGGGGTTACGAGCAGTACTTC. Full variable domain (missing parts from reference TRBV2 and TRBJ2-7): EPEVTQTPSHQVTQMGQEVILRCVPISNHLYFYWYRQILGQKVEFLVSFYNNEISEKSEIFDDQFSVERPDGSNFTLKIRSTKLEDSAMYFCASTGGYEQYFGPGTRLTVT.

This clone showed up just once. The rearrangement links TRBV19 to TRBJ1-1; D uncertain. Germline-derived CDR1 and CDR2 are LNHDA and SQIVND (reference sequence). Trimming removed 5 bases from V and 1 base from J, with 8 bases in between. The CDR3 length is 13 residues. The CDR3 DNA is TGTGCCAGTAGTCGTACCAGGAACACTGAAGCTTTCTTT. Translating it yields CASSRTRNTEAFF.

V is TRBV2 and J is TRBJ2-3, with TRBD1 matching 8 bases. This CDR3 has 14 amino acids. The J segment lost 3 bases and the V segment lost 11 bases, leaving 10 bases of the junction unmatched. Germline V gene data show CDR1 as SNHLY and CDR2 as FYNNEI. The CDR3 coding sequence is TGTGCCGGGTACTCAGGGGGCGCAACAGATACGCAGTATTTT. Its translation is CAGYSGGATDTQYF.

The chain links TRBV5-8 to TRBJ2-3, with 7 bases matching TRBD1. Germline V gene data show CDR1 as SGHTS and CDR2 as YDEGEE. V shed 1 base and J 3 bases; nucleotides not matched to a gene: 5. CDR3 length: 15 residues. The CDR3 DNA reads TGTGCCAGCAGCTTGATGGGCAGGGGGACAGATACGCAGTATTTT. Residues: CASSLMGRGTDTQYF. Based on the CDR3 plus reference TRBV5-8 and TRBJ2-3, the full variable domain is EAGVTQSPTHLIKTRGQQATLRCSPISGHTSVYWYQQALGLGLQFLLWYDEGEERNRGNFPPRFSGRQFPNYSSELNVNALELEDSALYLCASSLMGRGTDTQYFGPGTRLTVL.

This clone was found once. The chain combines TRBV19 with TRBJ1-4; D gene uncertain. Trimming left V 3 bases short and J 4 bases short, with 15 bases between. CDR3 size: 16 residues. Per the germline V gene, CDR1 is LNHDA and CDR2 is SQIVND (reference sequence). The CDR3 sequence is CASSISARSLNEKLFF. Here the CDR3 DNA reads TGTGCCAGTAGTATTTCGGCCAGAAGTCTTAATGAAAAACTGTTTTTT.

V is TRBV19 and J is TRBJ1-1; D is possibly TRBD1 (6 bases). Germline V gives CDR1 LNHDA, CDR2 SQIVND (reference sequence). The CDR3 is 14 amino acids. Between the trimmed V and J ends, which lost 8 bases and 4 bases, there was a span of 17 bases. In DNA, the CDR3 is TGTGCCAGTTACCCCGGGGGGGGGCTCACTGAAGCTTTCTTT. Its protein product is CASYPGGGLTEAFF.

Worth noting for this clone: The same CDR3 arises from other DNA sequences in this sample as well. The rearrangement links TRBV30 to TRBJ2-7; D gene ambiguous. The length of the CDR3 is 12 residues. V shed 0 bases and J shed 4 bases, with 7 bases lying between them. Germline V CDR1 and CDR2: GTSNPN, SVGIG (reference sequence). The CDR3 sequence is CAWSVLGYEQYF. The CDR3, as DNA: TGTGCCTGGAGTGTACTGGGATACGAGCAGTACTTC.

The V and J genes are TRBV19 and TRBJ1-1; D is unclear. The CDR3 loop spans 13 amino acids. With 7 bases removed from V and 1 base from J, the gap between germline ends came to 10 bases. Germline CDR1 LNHDA, CDR2 SQIVND (reference sequence). CDR3 sequence: CASMGSRNTEAFF. CDR3 nucleotide sequence: TGTGCCAGTATGGGCAGCCGGAACACTGAAGCTTTCTTT.

V gene TRBV9 combines with J gene TRBJ2-1; D gene uncertain. With 4 bases removed from V and 8 bases from J, the gap between germline ends came to 10 bases. Germline V lookup: CDR1 SGDLS, CDR2 YYNGEE. CDR3 size: 12 residues. The CDR3 DNA reads as TGTGCCAGCAGCCGCGGCAGAGATGAGCAGTTCTTC. Protein: CASSRGRDEQFF.

There are a few counts of this clone. The genes are TRBV5-5 and TRBJ1-5; weak D call: TRBD1 (6 bases). Per the germline V gene, CDR1 is SGHKS and CDR2 is YYEKEE (reference sequence). Trimming removed 4 bases from V and 4 bases from J, with 27 bases in between. CDR3 length: 19 amino acids. CDR3 region: CASSDETRQIRGLNQPQHF. The CDR3 nucleotides read TGTGCCAGCAGCGACGAGACCCGACAGATCAGGGGCTTAAATCAGCCCCAGCATTTT.

The chain carries TRBV5-1 and TRBJ1-1, with TRBD1 as a possible D gene (6 bases). The CDR3 extends over 13 amino acids. V lost 7 bases to trimming and J lost 1 base, with 11 bases between them. Per the germline V gene, CDR1 is SGHRS and CDR2 is YFSETQ. The CDR3 sequence is CASEGVGNTEAFF. The CDR3 DNA is TGCGCCAGCGAGGGGGTTGGGAACACTGAAGCTTTCTTT. The full variable domain, its missing parts supplied by reference TRBV5-1 and TRBJ1-1, is KAGVTQTPRYLIKTRGQQVTLSCSPISGHRSVSWYQQTPGQGLQFLFEYFSETQRNKGNFPGRFSGRQFSNSRSEMNVSTLELGDSALYLCASEGVGNTEAFFGQGTRLTVV.

This clone was recorded only once. The chain joins TRBV28 to TRBJ1-2; D gene ambiguous. Per the germline V gene, CDR1 is MDHEN and CDR2 is SYDVKM. V lost 4 bases and J 4 bases, leaving 10 bases between the germline ends. This CDR3 has 13 amino acids. The CDR3 DNA follows: TGTGCCAGCAGTTCCGACCTCAGCTATGGCTACACCTTC. Translation gives CASSSDLSYGYTF.

CDR3 region: CASSFDQGAGTEAFF. Written as DNA, the CDR3 is TGTGCCAGCAGTTTTGATCAGGGGGCGGGCACTGAAGCTTTCTTT. This chain joins TRBV6-6 and TRBJ1-1; 8 nucleotides match TRBD1. The CDR3 extends over 15 amino acids. V gave up 4 bases and J gave up 4 bases; unmatched junction bases: 8. CDR1 is MNHNY and CDR2 is SVGAGI in the germline V gene (reference sequence).

This rearrangement joins TRBV18 to TRBJ1-5; 10 nucleotides align to TRBD1. The trim removed 2 bases at V and 5 bases at J, leaving 3 bases unmatched. The CDR3 has 15 amino acids. Germline V gives CDR1 KGHSH, CDR2 LQKENI. CDR3 coding DNA: TGTGCCAGCTCACCAATGGACAGGGGGTATCAGCCCCAGCATTTT. Amino acids: CASSPMDRGYQPQHF.